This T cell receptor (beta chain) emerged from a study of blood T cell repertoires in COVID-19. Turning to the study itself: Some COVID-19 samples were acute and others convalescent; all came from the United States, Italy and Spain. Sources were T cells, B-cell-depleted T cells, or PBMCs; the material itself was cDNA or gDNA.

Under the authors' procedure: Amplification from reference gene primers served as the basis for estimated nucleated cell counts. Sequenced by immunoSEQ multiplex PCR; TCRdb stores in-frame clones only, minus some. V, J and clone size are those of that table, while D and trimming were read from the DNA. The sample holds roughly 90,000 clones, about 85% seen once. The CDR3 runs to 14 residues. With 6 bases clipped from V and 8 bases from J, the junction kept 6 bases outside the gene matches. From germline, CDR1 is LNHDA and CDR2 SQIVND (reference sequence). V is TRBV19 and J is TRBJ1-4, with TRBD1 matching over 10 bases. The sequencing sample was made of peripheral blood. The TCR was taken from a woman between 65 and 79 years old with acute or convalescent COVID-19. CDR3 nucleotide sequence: TGTGCCAGTAGGCAGGGACAGGGGAGAGAAAAACTGTTTTTT. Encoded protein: CASRQGQGREKLFF.